This section outlines one TCR beta chain sequence together with its context. Some clones are missing from TCRdb's copy, which holds only in-frame ones; the method was immunoSEQ multiplex PCR. The table lists fewer than 700,000 clones, about 88% of them singletons. The data originate from a study of blood T cell repertoires in COVID-19. Study in general: COVID-19 samples collected from the United States, Italy and Spain covered acute and convalescent phases. Sources were T cells, B-cell-depleted T cells, or PBMCs; the material itself was cDNA or gDNA.

Seattle's enrolled individuals joined amid active infection and were then monitored longitudinally. V lost 0 bases, J lost 3 bases, and 2 bases stayed unmatched. Germline CDR1 reads SGHDT; CDR2 reads YYEEEE. This CDR3 has 16 amino acids. The TCR comes from a woman in her 50s with COVID-19, enrolled during active disease. Input material: peripheral blood. The chain has TRBV5-6 and TRBJ2-1, with 11 bases that match TRBD2. CDR3: CASSLGLAGYYNEQFF. CDR3 in DNA: TGTGCCAGCAGCTTGGGACTAGCGGGGTACTACAATGAGCAGTTCTTC. Filled out from reference TRBV5-6 and TRBJ2-1, the complete variable domain reads DAGVTQSPTHLIKTRGQQVTLRCSPKSGHDTVSWYQQALGQGPQFIFQYYEEEERQRGNFPDRFSGHQFPNYSSELNVNALLLGDSALYLCASSLGLAGYYNEQFFGPGTRLTVL.